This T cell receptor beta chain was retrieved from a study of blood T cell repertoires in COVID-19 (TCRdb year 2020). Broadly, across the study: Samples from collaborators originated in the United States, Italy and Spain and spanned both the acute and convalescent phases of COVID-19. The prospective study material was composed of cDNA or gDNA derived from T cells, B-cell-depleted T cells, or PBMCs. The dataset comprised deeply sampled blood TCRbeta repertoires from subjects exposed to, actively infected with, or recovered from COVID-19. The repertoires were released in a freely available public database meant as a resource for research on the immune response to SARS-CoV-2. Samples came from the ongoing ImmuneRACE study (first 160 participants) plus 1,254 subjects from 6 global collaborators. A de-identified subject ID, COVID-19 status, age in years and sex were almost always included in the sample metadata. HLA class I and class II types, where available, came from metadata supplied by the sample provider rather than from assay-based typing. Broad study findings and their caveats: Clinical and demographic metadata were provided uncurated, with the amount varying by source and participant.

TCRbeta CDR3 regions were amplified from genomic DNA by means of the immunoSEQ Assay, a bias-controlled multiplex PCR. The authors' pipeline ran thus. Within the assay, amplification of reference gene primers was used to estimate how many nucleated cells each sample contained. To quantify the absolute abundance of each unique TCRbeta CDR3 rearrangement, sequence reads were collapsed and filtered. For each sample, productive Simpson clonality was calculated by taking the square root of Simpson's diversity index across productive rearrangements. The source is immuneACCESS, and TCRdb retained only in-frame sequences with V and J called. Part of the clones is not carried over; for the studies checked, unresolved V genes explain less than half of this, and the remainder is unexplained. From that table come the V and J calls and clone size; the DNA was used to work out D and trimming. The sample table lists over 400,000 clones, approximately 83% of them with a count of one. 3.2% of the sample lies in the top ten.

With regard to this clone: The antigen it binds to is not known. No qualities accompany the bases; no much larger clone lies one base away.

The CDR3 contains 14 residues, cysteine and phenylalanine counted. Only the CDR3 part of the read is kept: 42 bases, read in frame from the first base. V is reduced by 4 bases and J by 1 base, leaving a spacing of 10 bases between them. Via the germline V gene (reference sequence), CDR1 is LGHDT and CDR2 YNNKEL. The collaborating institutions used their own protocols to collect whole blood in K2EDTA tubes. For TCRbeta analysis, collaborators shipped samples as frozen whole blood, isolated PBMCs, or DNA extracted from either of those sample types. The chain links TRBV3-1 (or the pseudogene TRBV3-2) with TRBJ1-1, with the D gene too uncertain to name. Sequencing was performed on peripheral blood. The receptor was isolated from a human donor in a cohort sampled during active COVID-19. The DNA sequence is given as TGTGCCAGCAGCCTAGGAACTACGAACACTGAAGCTTTCTTT. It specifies CASSLGTTNTEAFF.